The entry that follows covers one T cell receptor (beta chain) sequence. Its antigen is currently unknown. With 5 bases removed from V and 0 bases from J, the gap between germline ends came to 11 bases. The CDR3 is made up of 13 amino acids. The germline gives CDR1 SQVTM, CDR2 ANQGSEA. The source of the sample is a study of T cell responses to AZD1222 COVID-19 vaccine. Overall study context: Recipients boosted at about 4 weeks or about 12 weeks are pooled. Findings and caveats of the study: The donors showed a predominance of white British ancestry and of females, with possible underestimation of clonal diversity. Receipt of two AZD1222 doses was followed by a rise in Spike-specific TCR breadth and depth.

Only in-frame clones appear in the TCRdb table, and some are missing; sequencing was by immunoSEQ multiplex PCR. This repertoire shows about 170,000 clones, more than 90% found once; its top ten account for roughly 2.5%. The source of this sequence is an adult in good health. The chain employs TRBV29-1 and TRBJ2-7; possibly TRBD2 for D (6 bases). Sequences were derived from peripheral blood, sampled on day 0 of AZD1222 vaccination. The CDR3 here is CSVRQGGSYEQYF. CDR3 in DNA: TGCAGCGTTCGTCAGGGAGGCTCCTACGAGCAGTACTTC.